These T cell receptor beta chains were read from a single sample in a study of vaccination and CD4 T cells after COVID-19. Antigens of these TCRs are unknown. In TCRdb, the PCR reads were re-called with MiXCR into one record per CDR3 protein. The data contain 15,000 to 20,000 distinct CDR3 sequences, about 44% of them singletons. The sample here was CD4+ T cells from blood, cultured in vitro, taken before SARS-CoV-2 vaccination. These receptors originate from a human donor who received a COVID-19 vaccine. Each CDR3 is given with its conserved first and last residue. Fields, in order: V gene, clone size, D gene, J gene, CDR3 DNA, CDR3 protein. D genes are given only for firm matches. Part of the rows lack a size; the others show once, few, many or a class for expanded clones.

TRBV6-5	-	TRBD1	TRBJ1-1	TGTGCCAGCAGTTACTTGTTGACAGGGGACATGAACACTGAAGCTTTCTTT	CASSYLLTGDMNTEAFF
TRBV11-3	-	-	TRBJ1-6	TGTGCCAGCAGCTTAGTAGGACAGCGAAACTCACCCCTCCACTTT	CASSLVGQRNSPLHF
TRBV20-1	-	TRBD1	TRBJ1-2	TGCAGTGCCGCGACAGGGATAATAAAGGGCTACACCTTC	CSAATGIIKGYTF
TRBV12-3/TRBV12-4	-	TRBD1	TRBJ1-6	TGTGCCAGCAGCCCGGACAGGGGGCTAAAGAATTCACCCCTCCACTTT	CASSPDRGLKNSPLHF
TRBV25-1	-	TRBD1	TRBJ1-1	TGTGCCAGCCGAACGACAGGGCGCACTGAAGCTTTCTTT	CASRTTGRTEAFF
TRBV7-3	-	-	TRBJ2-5	TGTGCCAGCAGCACTAATCAAGAAGGAAGCCAGTACTTC	CASSTNQEGSQYF
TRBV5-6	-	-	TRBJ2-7	TGTGCCAGCAGCCACCTCTTTGATGACTACTCCTACGAGCAGTACTTC	CASSHLFDDYSYEQYF
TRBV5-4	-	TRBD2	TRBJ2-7	TGTGCCAGCAGCTTGGAACTAGCGGGGAATTACGAGCAGTACTTC	CASSLELAGNYEQYF
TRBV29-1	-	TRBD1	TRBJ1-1	TGCAGCGTTGTAGTAGGACAGGGAGGTTTTGAAGCTTTCTTT	CSVVVGQGGFEAFF
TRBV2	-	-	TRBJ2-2	TGTGCCAGCAGCGGTATTAGCGACACCGGGGAGCTGTTTTTT	CASSGISDTGELFF
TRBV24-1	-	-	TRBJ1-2	TGTGCCACCAGTAGGGGGGGCAAGTATGGCTACACCTTC	CATSRGGKYGYTF
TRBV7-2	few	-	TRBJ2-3	TGTGCCAGCAGCTTAGGGGTAGGAGGCACAGATACGCAGTATTTT	CASSLGVGGTDTQYF
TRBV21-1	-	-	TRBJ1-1	TGTGCCAGCAGCAAAACCGGGGACAACCCGAACACTGAAGCTTTCTTT	CASSKTGDNPNTEAFF
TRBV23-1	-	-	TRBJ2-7	TGCGCCAGCATTCCAGACAGGGCGGCTAGCGGGTTCTCCTACGAGCAGTACTTC	CASIPDRAASGFSYEQYF
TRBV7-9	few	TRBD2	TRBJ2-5	TGTGCCAGCAGCTTAGTTTGGCCTAGCGGGGGGGCCCTCCACGAGACCCAGTACTTC	CASSLVWPSGGALHETQYF
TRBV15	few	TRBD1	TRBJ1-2	TGTGCCACCAGCAGAGATTTGCACAGGGGGCAAGGCTACACCTTC	CATSRDLHRGQGYTF
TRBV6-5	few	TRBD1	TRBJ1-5	TGTGCCAGCAGTAACTCGGACAGGGCCCGCCGGGTGCCCCAGCATTTT	CASSNSDRARRVPQHF
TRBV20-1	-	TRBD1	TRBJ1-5	TGCAGTGCTAGAAAGGACAGGGATGAGCCCCAGCATTTT	CSARKDRDEPQHF
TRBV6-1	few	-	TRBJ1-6	TGTGCCAGCAGCTCCTCCTGGGGTTCACCCCTCCACTTT	CASSSSWGSPLHF
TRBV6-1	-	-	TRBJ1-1	TGTGCCAGCAGTGAAGGGCCAGACGGTGAAGCTTTCTTT	CASSEGPDGEAFF
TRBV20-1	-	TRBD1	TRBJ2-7	TGCAGTGCTACGGGACAGGGGATTCCCTACGAGCAGTACTTC	CSATGQGIPYEQYF
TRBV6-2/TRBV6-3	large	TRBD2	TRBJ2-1	TGTGCCAGCAGCTCCCCTCGGGGGGGCTCCTACAATGAGCAGTTCTTC	CASSSPRGGSYNEQFF
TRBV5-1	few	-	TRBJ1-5	TGCGCCAGCAGCTTGGTGGCAGGGGCCAATCAGCCCCAGCATTTT	CASSLVAGANQPQHF
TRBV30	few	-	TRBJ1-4	TGTGCCTGGAGCGCTCATGGGAGGGATGAAAAACTGTTTTTT	CAWSAHGRDEKLFF
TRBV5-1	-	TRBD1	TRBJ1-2	TGCGCCAGCAGCTTGTCACAGGGGGGTAGTGGCTACACCTTC	CASSLSQGGSGYTF
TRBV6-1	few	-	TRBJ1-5	TGTGCCAGCAGTGAACAGGGGAGGTACCAGCCCCAGCATTTT	CASSEQGRYQPQHF
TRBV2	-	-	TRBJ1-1	TGTGCCAGCAGTGTACAGGGCTGGGCAACTGAAGCTTTCTTT	CASSVQGWATEAFF
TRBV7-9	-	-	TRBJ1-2	TGTGCCAGCAGCTTAGTCGACAGGCCCTATGGCTACACCTTC	CASSLVDRPYGYTF
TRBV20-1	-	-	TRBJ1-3	TGCAGTGCTAGAGATAGCAGTTTCCCTCACTCTGGAAACACCATATATTTT	CSARDSSFPHSGNTIYF
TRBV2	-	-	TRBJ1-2	TGTGCCAGCAGCCCCCCCAGAAGCAGGGAAGTCTATGGCTACACCTTC	CASSPPRSREVYGYTF
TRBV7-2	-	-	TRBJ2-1	TGTGCCAGCAGCTTAGCTAGCGGCAATGAGCAGTTCTTC	CASSLASGNEQFF
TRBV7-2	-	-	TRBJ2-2	TGTGCCAGCAGCTTAGTCCAGGGAGGAATTCAGAACACCGGGGAGCTGTTTTTT	CASSLVQGGIQNTGELFF
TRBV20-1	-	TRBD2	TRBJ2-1	TGCAGTGCTAGAGGCGGGGGGAATGATGGACTGAGAAATGAGCAGTTCTTC	CSARGGGNDGLRNEQFF
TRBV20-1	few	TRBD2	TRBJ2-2	TGCAGTGCTAGAGATGAGGCCGGGACTAGCCGATACACCGGGGAGCTGTTTTTT	CSARDEAGTSRYTGELFF
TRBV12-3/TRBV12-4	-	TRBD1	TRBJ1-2	TGTGCCAGCAGTTTATCCCACAGGGGGCTTTATGGCTACACCTTC	CASSLSHRGLYGYTF
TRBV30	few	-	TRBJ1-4	TGTGCCTGGAGTGAATTAATGGGGGCAGGGGAAAAACTGTTTTTT	CAWSELMGAGEKLFF
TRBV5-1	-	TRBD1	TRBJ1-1	TGCGCCAGCAGCCCAAACAGGGGCGGGGTGAACACTGAAGCTTTCTTT	CASSPNRGGVNTEAFF
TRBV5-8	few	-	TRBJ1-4	TGTGCCAGCCTAGGGGGGGGATCGACTAATGAAAAACTGTTTTTT	CASLGGGSTNEKLFF
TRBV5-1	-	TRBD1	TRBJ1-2	TGCGCCAGCAGCTTGGGGCCGGACAGGCCCTATGGCTACACCTTC	CASSLGPDRPYGYTF
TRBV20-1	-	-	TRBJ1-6	TGCAGTGCCTCAGTTAGGGACTTAAGCTCCTATAATTCACCCCTCCACTTT	CSASVRDLSSYNSPLHF
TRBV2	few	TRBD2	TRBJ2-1	TGTGCCAGCAGTGATTTACTAGCGGGGGGGCTAAAAACCCACAATGAGCAGTTCTTC	CASSDLLAGGLKTHNEQFF